This T cell receptor beta chain derives from a study of long-term antiretroviral therapy in people with HIV. Version v3.0 of the immunoSEQ assay was performed at survey level. Assay used: immunoSEQ multiplex PCR; TCRdb lists only in-frame clones, some missing. The sample has 25,000 to 35,000 clones, 90% to 95% seen once. The CDR3 extends over 15 amino acids. After removal of 4 bases from V and 4 bases from J, the junction contained 4 bases not matched to a gene. CDR1 SGDLS and CDR2 YYNGEE come from the germline V gene. The clonotype was recovered from a middle-aged man with HIV. The chain links TRBV9 to TRBJ2-7; 14 bases are shared with TRBD2. The sample was unsorted PBMCs, taken more than 7.1 years after starting antiretroviral therapy. In nucleotides, the CDR3 is TGTGCCAGCAGCCCTGGACTAGCGGGGGGATACGAGCAGTACTTC. Its protein is CASSPGLAGGYEQYF.